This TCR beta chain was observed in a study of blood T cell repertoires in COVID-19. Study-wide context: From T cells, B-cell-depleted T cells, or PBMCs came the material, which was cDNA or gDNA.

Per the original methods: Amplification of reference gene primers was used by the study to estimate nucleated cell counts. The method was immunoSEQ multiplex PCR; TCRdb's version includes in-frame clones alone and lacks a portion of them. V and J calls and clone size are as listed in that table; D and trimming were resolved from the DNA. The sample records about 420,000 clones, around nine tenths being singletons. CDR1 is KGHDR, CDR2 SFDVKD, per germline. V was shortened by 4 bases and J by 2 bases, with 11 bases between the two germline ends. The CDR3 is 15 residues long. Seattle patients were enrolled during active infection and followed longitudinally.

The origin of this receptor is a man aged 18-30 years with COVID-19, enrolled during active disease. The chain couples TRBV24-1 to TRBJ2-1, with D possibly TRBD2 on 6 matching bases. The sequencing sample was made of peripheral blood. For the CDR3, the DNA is TGTGCCACCAGTGACAGCGGGCTAACCTACAATGAGCAGTTCTTC. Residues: CATSDSGLTYNEQFF.